These 25 T cell receptor beta chains were all obtained from the same sample, sequenced in a study of breast tumors, draining lymph nodes, adjacent tissues. Samples came from axillary lymph nodes draining the breast cancer. Via MiXCR, TCRdb re-called the multiplex PCR reads, giving one row per CDR3 protein. The sample contains under 300,000 distinct CDR3 sequences, less than 35% of which appear only once. The sequenced material came from axillary lymph node tissue. The source is a female donor with breast cancer. Some clones in this sample may be carry-over from other donors' samples.

This clonotype was detected ten times or more. J is TRBJ2-7 and V is TRBV2; a weak D match, TRBD2 (6 bases). Germline V gene sequence: CDR1 SNHLY, CDR2 FYNNEI. This CDR3 is built from 14 residues. V gave up 7 bases and J gave up 0 bases, with 13 bases separating them. The CDR3 nucleotides read TGTGCCAGCACTAGGGACGGGAGCTCCTACGAGCAGTACTTC. Protein: CASTRDGSSYEQYF.

This clonotype was recorded once. A read error may explain this, as a much larger clone is one base away. The gene calls are TRBV2 and TRBJ2-1; 8 bases are a match to TRBD2. Matching the DNA end better, TRBJ2-7 makes the J call doubtful. The germline V gene encodes CDR1 SNHLY and CDR2 FYNNEI. This CDR3 comprises 13 residues. This CDR3 reads CASRPGRGDEQYF. As DNA, the CDR3 is TGTGCCAGCAGGCCCGGGAGGGGGGATGAGCAGTACTTC.

This clonotype was found a few times. The rearrangement uses TRBV6-2 or TRBV6-3 and TRBJ2-1; D gene ambiguous. CDR3 size: 12 residues. CDR1 and CDR2 from the germline V gene are MNHEY and SVGEGT. Trimming shortened V by 2 bases and J by 9 bases, and 8 bases separated the two germline ends. The CDR3 reads CASSYPRGEQFF. In DNA, the CDR3 is TGTGCCAGCAGTTACCCTCGTGGTGAGCAGTTCTTC.

The table lists this clonotype with many counts. The chain links TRBV5-1 to TRBJ2-6; 10 bases map to TRBD1. The CDR3 spans 17 residues. Looked up from germline, CDR1 is SGHRS and CDR2 is YFSETQ. With V trimmed by 8 bases and J by 1 base, 9 bases remained unmatched. CDR3 coding DNA: TGCGCCAGTCGACAGGGGGCCTCTGTTTCTGGGGCCAACGTCCTGACTTTC. It is translated as CASRQGASVSGANVLTF.

This clonotype was recorded at least ten times. The chain employs TRBV6-6 and TRBJ1-2; D is undetermined. Trimming removed 7 bases at V and 10 bases at J, with 10 bases between. Germline V gives CDR1 MNHNY, CDR2 SVGAGI (reference sequence). The CDR3 has 10 amino acids. The CDR3 nucleotides are TGTGCCAGCAAGGAGAGTTCCTACACCTTC. It specifies CASKESSYTF.

Worth noting for this clonotype: Its ends do not fully match the called genes, so a read error is possible. The rearrangement joins TRBV7-8 to TRBJ2-5; D is perhaps TRBD1 (6 bases). The CDR3 is 15 residues long. The germline V gene encodes CDR1 SGHVS and CDR2 FQNEAQ. The CDR3 DNA is TGTGCCAGCAGCCTCCACCGCAGGGGTTTGGAGACCCAGCACTTC. The encoded protein is CASSLHRRGLETQHF.

This clonotype was found once. V is TRBV24-1 and J is TRBJ2-3; 9 nucleotides agree with TRBD2. This CDR3 is 16 amino acids long. In germline, CDR1 is KGHDR, CDR2 SFDVKD. The V gene end was trimmed by 4 bases and the J gene end by 6 bases; junction bases not matched to a gene: 10. The CDR3 loop reads CATSEHGAGGPDTQYF. CDR3 DNA: TGTGCCACCAGTGAGCACGGGGCGGGGGGGCCGGATACGCAGTATTTT.

The chain employs TRBV5-1 and TRBJ2-2, with TRBD2 identical over 9 bases. V shed 0 bases, J shed 5 bases, and the junction held 2 bases outside the gene matches. The CDR3 runs to 15 residues. Germline V gene data show CDR1 as SGHRS and CDR2 as YFSETQ. CDR3 DNA sequence: TGCGCCAGCAGCTTGGATGCGGGGGGGACCGGGGAGCTGTTTTTT. Translation gives CASSLDAGGTGELFF.

About this clonotype: At one end, the junction sequence differs from germline, possibly due to a read error. The J gene is TRBJ2-2, the V gene TRBV5-1; 8 nucleotides line up with TRBD2. CDR1 and CDR2 from the germline V gene are SGHRS and YFSETQ. The CDR3 runs to 15 residues. In nucleotides, the CDR3 is TGCGCCAGCAGCCATCAGCTGACTAGCGCCGGGGAGCTGCTCTTT. Translated: CASSHQLTSAGELLF.

This chain connects TRBV15 to TRBJ2-1; D may match TRBD1 or TRBD2 (5 bases each). CDR3 length equals 13 residues. Trimming took 0 bases from V and 9 from J, leaving 9 bases between them. Germline loops: CDR1 LNHNV, CDR2 YYDKDF (reference sequence). CDR3 bases: TGTGCCACCAGCAGAGATCCCGGGGCTGAGCAGTTCTTC. This codes for CATSRDPGAEQFF. Supplemented by reference TRBV15 and TRBJ2-1, the full variable domain reads DAMVIQNPRYQVTQFGKPVTLSCSQTLNHNVMYWYQQKSSQAPKLLFHYYDKDFNNEADTPDNFQSRRPNTSFCFLDIRSPGLGDTAMYLCATSRDPGAEQFFGPGTRLTVL.

The gene calls are TRBV2 and TRBJ2-7; no reliable D call. Germline values: CDR1 SNHLY, CDR2 FYNNEI. The V end lost 2 bases, the J end lost 4 bases, and 15 bases lay between the germline ends. There are 15 residues in the CDR3. CDR3 coding DNA: TGTGCCAGCAGTGAACCCCGAAGTGGGCGGTACGAGCAGTACTTC. It codes for CASSEPRSGRYEQYF.

The J gene is TRBJ2-5, the V gene TRBV28; 14 bases are shared with TRBD2. CDR3 length: 19 residues. J was trimmed by 4 bases and V by 4 bases; bases with no gene match: 14. Looked up from germline, CDR1 is MDHEN and CDR2 is SYDVKM. Written as DNA, the CDR3 is TGTGCCAGCAGTTCCCCGGGACTAGCGGGAGAGAGGGGCCGAGAGACCCAGTACTTC. This sequence encodes CASSSPGLAGERGRETQYF.

There are many counts of this clonotype. The chain links TRBV7-2 to TRBJ1-4, with D perhaps matching TRBD1 (6 bases). V lost 5 bases, J lost 5 bases, and 9 bases lay in between. CDR3 length equals 13 residues. Per the germline V gene, CDR1 is SGHTA and CDR2 is FQGNSA. The CDR3 is CASSRGGNEKLFF. For the CDR3, the DNA is TGTGCCAGCAGCCGCGGGGGCAATGAAAAACTGTTTTTT.

A note on this clonotype: This sequence may be a read error, since a much larger clone differs from it by one base. The chain uses TRBV7-3 and TRBJ2-5, with 8 bases identical to TRBD2. Per germline, CDR1 SGHTA and CDR2 FQGTGA. Unmatched junction bases numbered 9, after V lost 2 bases and J lost 4 bases. The CDR3 extends over 16 amino acids. The CDR3 protein is CASSLGSAGARETQYF. In nucleotides, the CDR3 is TGTGCCAGCAGCTTAGGATCAGCGGGGGCCCGAGAGACCCAGTACTTC.

Turning to this clonotype: A read error is possible here, since a much larger clone lies one base away. The V gene is TRBV10-3, the J gene TRBJ2-3; 9 bases agree with TRBD1. This CDR3 has 14 residues. J gave up 3 bases and V 6 bases, and 4 bases lay outside the gene matches. The germline gives CDR1 ENHRY, CDR2 SYGVKD. CDR3: CAIRDRGGTDTQYF. The CDR3 DNA reads as TGTGCCATCAGGGACAGGGGAGGGACAGATACGCAGTATTTT.

V usage is TRBV5-4 and J usage is TRBJ2-3; possible D gene TRBD1, 5 bases. V was cut by 5 bases and J by 0 bases, with 7 bases left in between. The CDR3 is made up of 13 amino acids. Germline V gene lookup returns CDR1 SGHNT and CDR2 YYREEE (reference sequence). The CDR3 DNA follows: TGTGCCAGCAGACCAGGGAGCACAGATACGCAGTATTTT. Translation: CASRPGSTDTQYF.

This chain uses TRBV20-1 with TRBJ2-1, with D hard to call. Between the trimmed V and J ends, which lost 6 bases and 4 bases, there was a span of 7 bases. This CDR3 has 11 amino acids. Per the germline V gene, CDR1 is DFQATT and CDR2 is SNEGSKA (reference sequence). The CDR3 reads CSALEYNEQFF. CDR3 nucleotide sequence: TGCAGTGCCCTGGAGTACAATGAGCAGTTCTTC.

This rearrangement joins TRBV27 to TRBJ2-3; D possibly corresponds to TRBD1 (5 bases). CDR3 length: 15 amino acids. The germline V gene encodes CDR1 MNHEY and CDR2 SMNVEV (reference sequence). V was pared by 6 bases and J by 1 base, with 14 bases between. CDR3 protein: CASSLGQSRTDTQYF. The CDR3, as DNA: TGTGCCAGCAGCTTGGGGCAGTCCCGCACAGATACGCAGTATTTT.

This clonotype was seen a few times. Being one base from a much bigger clone, this may be a read error. The V and J genes are TRBV5-1 and TRBJ2-5, with 11 positions matching TRBD2. Per the germline V gene, CDR1 is SGHRS and CDR2 is YFSETQ. The CDR3 consists of 16 residues. CDR3 sequence reads: CASSVTSGAALGTQCF. CDR3 sequence (DNA): TGCGCCAGCAGCGTGACTAGCGGGGCGGCCCTCGGGACCCAGTGCTTC.

This clonotype was seen more than once but under ten times. This chain joins TRBV7-8 and TRBJ2-4; 7 positions match TRBD2. The CDR3 covers 14 residues. Germline CDR1 SGHVS, CDR2 FQNEAQ. Trimming removed 5 bases from V and 2 bases from J; junction bases left unmatched: 3. The CDR3 nucleotides are TGTGCCAGCAGCGTTAGCGGGTCCAAAAACATTCAGTACTTC. This sequence encodes CASSVSGSKNIQYF.

This clonotype was seen repeatedly, ten times or more. The chain recombines TRBV11-1 with TRBJ2-3; 11 bases fit TRBD2. CDR3 length: 17 amino acids. J gave up 4 bases and V 5 bases, and 11 bases lay outside the gene matches. Germline CDR1 and CDR2: SGHAT and FQDESV (reference sequence). The DNA for the CDR3 is TGTGCCAGCAGCCTGGACGTAGCGGGGGGGCTGTCAGATACGCAGTATTTT. It translates to CASSLDVAGGLSDTQYF. The full variable domain, in which reference TRBV11-1 and TRBJ2-3 provide the parts outside the CDR3, is EAEVAQSPRYKITEKSQAVAFWCDPISGHATLYWYRQILGQGPELLVQFQDESVVDDSQLPKDRFSAERLKGVDSTLKIQPAELGDSAMYLCASSLDVAGGLSDTQYFGPGTRLTVL.

This clonotype was seen repeatedly, ten times or more. The rearrangement joins TRBV7-2 to TRBJ1-2; no reliable D call. The germline V gene has CDR1 SGHTA and CDR2 FQGNSA. The CDR3 contains 12 residues. Trimming took 5 bases from V and 5 from J, leaving 9 bases between them. CDR3 loop: CASSGRSYGYTF. The CDR3 DNA reads as TGTGCCAGCAGCGGCCGTAGTTATGGCTACACCTTC.

Concerning this clonotype itself: This may come from a read error, since a much larger clone is one base off. In nucleotides, the CDR3 is TGTGCCAGTAGTATAGGGCCAGCTAGACATTATCAGCCCCGGCATTTT. It codes for CASSIGPARHYQPRHF. V usage is TRBV19 and J usage is TRBJ1-5; D is uncertain. The CDR3 spans 16 residues. Germline CDR1 and CDR2: LNHDA and SQIVND (reference sequence).

The rearrangement links TRBV7-2 to TRBJ1-6; a possible D gene is TRBD1 (5 bases). Between the trimmed V and J ends, which lost 5 bases and 7 bases, there was a span of 18 bases. The CDR3 length is 16 residues. The germline gives CDR1 SGHTA, CDR2 FQGNSA. CDR3 protein: CASSNGPEGRNSPLHF. The DNA of the CDR3 is TGTGCCAGCAGCAACGGACCGGAGGGGCGAAATTCACCCCTCCACTTT.

This clonotype was detected ten times or more. CDR3 sequence: CASSQVAGGGTQYF. The CDR3 region has the DNA TGTGCCAGCAGCCAAGTAGCGGGAGGGGGTACGCAGTATTTT. The V call is TRBV14, the J call TRBJ2-3; 11 bases match TRBD2. J gave up 8 bases and V 1 base, and 2 bases lay outside the gene matches. Germline V gene lookup returns CDR1 SGHDN and CDR2 FVKESK. This CDR3 has 14 residues. Variable domain in full (rest from reference TRBV14 and TRBJ2-3): EAGVTQFPSHSVIEKGQTVTLRCDPISGHDNLYWYRRVMGKEIKFLLHFVKESKQDESGMPNNRFLAERTGGTYSTLKVQPAELEDSGVYFCASSQVAGGGTQYFGPGTRLTVL.